These 9 T cell receptor beta chains originate from one sample sequenced in a study of T cells in Graves' hyperthyroidism and ophthalmopathy (dated by TCRdb to between 2018 and 2020). The library was obtained by multiplex PCR. The listed sequencing device is Illumina HiSeq 2000. Amplification of TCR beta CDR3 regions was carried out from RNA transcripts. The TCR CDR3 was subjected to a first round of RT-PCR using the HTBI primer set and the Qiagen OneStep RT-PCR kit. TCRdb applied fastp at Q25 and MiXCR to the public reads, then kept only in-frame beta chains. Rows are combined by CDR3 protein, so each entry shows the most common genes and DNA. For this sample the table gives roughly 300,000 distinct CDR3 sequences, of which under 30% were detected only once. Of the sample, roughly a quarter falls within the top ten clones. Material: blood. These receptor sequences come from a man aged 35 to 55 with Graves' hyperthyroidism that later progressed to Graves' ophthalmopathy.

Ten or more counts support this clonotype. CDR3 region: CASSFRVGPGAEYGYTF. In nucleotides, the CDR3 is TGTGCCAGCAGCTTTAGGGTGGGCCCCGGGGCGGAATATGGCTACACCTTC. The chain employs TRBV7-2 and TRBJ1-2; a weak D match, TRBD1 (5 bases). The germline CDR1 and CDR2 sequences are SGHTA and FQGNSA. CDR3 length: 17 amino acids. The germline V and J ends were trimmed by 3 bases and 5 bases, with 22 bases remaining between them.

This clonotype was counted many times. The chain has TRBV6-5 and TRBJ1-2; the D gene is possibly TRBD1 (6 bases). CDR3 length: 14 amino acids. V was trimmed by 7 bases and J by 2 bases, leaving 14 bases between them. Germline lookup yields CDR1 MNHEY and CDR2 SVGAGI. The CDR3 spells CASISNRANYGYTF. The DNA of the CDR3 is TGTGCCAGCATTAGTAACAGGGCAAACTATGGCTACACCTTC.

In this sample, this clonotype turned up many times. This chain's CDR3 is CASSWAGGRWTEAFF. CDR3 nucleotides: TGTGCCAGCAGTTGGGCAGGGGGCCGGTGGACTGAAGCTTTCTTT. The chain links TRBV6-2 or TRBV6-3 to TRBJ1-1, with 8 nucleotides matching TRBD1. Unmatched junction bases numbered 9, after V lost 4 bases and J lost 5 bases. Germline CDR1 is MNHEY and CDR2 is SVGEGT. The CDR3 has 15 amino acids.

This clonotype was counted many times. The chain has TRBV6-1 and TRBJ1-1; no clear D gene. Germline assignment: CDR1 MNHNS and CDR2 SASEGT. V was pared by 2 bases and J by 0 bases, with 7 bases between. CDR3 size: 14 residues. The CDR3, as DNA: TGTGCCAGCAGTGAACTATCTGTGAACACTGAAGCTTTCTTT. Its protein product is CASSELSVNTEAFF.

This clonotype occurred many times. The V and J genes are TRBV12-5 and TRBJ1-1; tentatively, D is TRBD1 (5 bases). The CDR3 length is 15 residues. Germline-derived CDR1 and CDR2 are LGHNT and FRNRAP. V gave up 1 base and J gave up 5 bases, with 14 bases separating them. The CDR3, as DNA: TGTGCTAGTGGTTTGGACCCCGGGGGAGTTACTGAAGCTTTCTTT. This sequence encodes CASGLDPGGVTEAFF.

This clonotype was seen many times. The chain combines TRBV28 with TRBJ1-3; D remains ambiguous. The V end lost 11 bases, the J end lost 0 bases, and 5 bases lay between the germline ends. The CDR3 has 11 amino acids. Germline V gene lookup returns CDR1 MDHEN and CDR2 SYDVKM. CDR3 sequence: CAGSSGNTIYF. CDR3 coding DNA: TGTGCCGGGTCCTCTGGAAACACCATATATTTT.

This clonotype was observed many times. The chain is built from TRBV6-1 and TRBJ1-1, with no clear D. From germline, CDR1 is MNHNS and CDR2 SASEGT. V lost 7 bases and J 7 bases, leaving 16 bases between the germline ends. This CDR3 has 13 amino acids. CDR3 nucleotide sequence: TGTGCCAGCACCCCAGCTTCATCGGGTGAAGCTTTCTTT. This gives the protein CASTPASSGEAFF.

Ten or more counts support this clonotype. The chain has TRBV2 and TRBJ2-2; no clear D. Germline V gene data show CDR1 as SNHLY and CDR2 as FYNNEI. V was shortened by 6 bases and J by 1 base, with 12 bases between the two germline ends. CDR3 length: 15 amino acids. The CDR3 sequence is CASSPQGRNTGELFF. For the CDR3, the DNA is TGTGCCAGCAGCCCACAAGGACGGAACACCGGGGAGCTGTTTTTT.

Many counts were recorded for this clonotype. This chain joins TRBV28 and TRBJ1-2; no clear D. Trimming shortened V by 5 bases and J by 4 bases, and 5 bases separated the two germline ends. The CDR3 covers 11 residues. The V gene's germline CDR1 is MDHEN and CDR2 SYDVKM. CDR3 nucleotides: TGTGCCAGCAGTCCTGCCTATGGCTACACCTTC. Protein: CASSPAYGYTF.